This entry lists 7 T cell receptor beta chains sequenced from one sample in a study of T cell responses to AZD1222 COVID-19 vaccine. Sequencing used immunoSEQ multiplex PCR; TCRdb keeps in-frame clones, though not all of them. This repertoire shows 110,000 or so clones, over 75% found once; its top ten account for about 13%. Sequenced here: peripheral blood, sampled on day 0 of MenACWY control vaccination. The receptors shown here come from an adult in good health.

This clone was seen just once. This rearrangement joins TRBV27 to TRBJ1-1, with D uncertain. Per the germline V gene, CDR1 is MNHEY and CDR2 is SMNVEV (reference sequence). With 3 bases removed from V and 1 base from J, the gap between germline ends came to 6 bases. The CDR3 covers 13 residues. This chain's CDR3 is CASSFRENTEAFF. The CDR3 DNA reads TGTGCCAGCAGTTTCCGGGAGAACACTGAAGCTTTCTTT.

The chain is built from TRBV5-1 and TRBJ1-5; D might be TRBD1 (6 bases). The CDR3 is made up of 14 amino acids. In germline, CDR1 is SGHRS, CDR2 YFSETQ. The V gene lost 2 bases and the J gene lost 5 bases, with 11 bases spanning the gap. The CDR3 spells CASSFESGDQPQHF. The CDR3 bases are TGCGCCAGCAGCTTTGAGTCAGGGGATCAGCCCCAGCATTTT.

The chain joins TRBV5-6 to TRBJ2-3; 11 bases fit TRBD2. The CDR3 totals 17 residues. V lost 3 bases to trimming and J lost 0 bases; unmatched junction nucleotides: 6. Germline-derived CDR1 and CDR2 are SGHDT and YYEEEE. The CDR3 nucleotides read TGTGCCAGCAGCTCCGCCGGGACTAGCGGTAGCACAGATACGCAGTATTTT. It translates to CASSSAGTSGSTDTQYF.

The chain recombines TRBV7-2 with TRBJ1-1; no reliable D call. The germline V gene has CDR1 SGHTA and CDR2 FQGNSA. This CDR3 region has 15 residues. The V end lost 2 bases, the J end lost 1 base, and 11 bases lay between the germline ends. This chain's CDR3 is CASSLYGPGNTEAFF. CDR3 DNA: TGTGCCAGCAGCTTATACGGACCCGGGAACACTGAAGCTTTCTTT.

The V and J genes are TRBV7-9 and TRBJ1-1; 7 nucleotides line up with TRBD1. V dropped 5 bases and J dropped 0; count of bases not matched to a gene: 9. The length of the CDR3 is 16 residues. Germline values: CDR1 SEHNR, CDR2 FQNEAQ (reference sequence). In DNA form, the CDR3 reads TGTGCCAGCAGCCTTCCGACAGGGACCATGAACACTGAAGCTTTCTTT. Protein product: CASSLPTGTMNTEAFF.

The chain joins TRBV9 to TRBJ1-2; 7 bases agree with TRBD1. The length of the CDR3 is 14 residues. V gave up 0 bases and J gave up 4 bases; unmatched junction bases: 3. Germline V CDR1 and CDR2: SGDLS, YYNGEE. The DNA for the CDR3 is TGTGCCAGCAGCGTAGTAGGGGGCGGCTATGGCTACACCTTC. As protein: CASSVVGGGYGYTF.

This clone was observed a few times. The rearrangement uses TRBV4-3 and TRBJ2-1; D may correspond to TRBD1 or TRBD2 (5 bases each). The V gene lost 1 base and the J gene lost 0 bases, with 13 bases spanning the gap. CDR1 and CDR2 from the germline V gene are LGHNA and YSLEER. The CDR3 totals 17 residues. The CDR3 nucleotides read TGCGCCAGCAGCCAAGTCCGAGGGGTCCTCTCCTACAATGAGCAGTTCTTC. Amino acids: CASSQVRGVLSYNEQFF.